These T cell receptor beta chains were read from a single sample in a study of blood T cell repertoires in COVID-19. Clones were read by immunoSEQ multiplex PCR, and TCRdb kept only the in-frame ones, dropping some. The table includes 200,000 to 300,000 clones, about 86% detected once. Sequencing was carried out using peripheral blood. The receptors derive from a woman older than 75 with acute or convalescent COVID-19. Each CDR3 is given with its conserved first and last residue. Each record gives: D gene, J gene, clone size, V gene, CDR3 DNA, CDR3 protein. A D gene is named only where the DNA matches it firmly. A row's size may be missing; if present it is once, few, many or a size class.

TRBD1,TRBJ2-7,.,TRBV2,TGTGCCAGCAGTGAAGCGCGGGGTTTGGGACAGGGGTTGTACGAGCAGTACTTC,CASSEARGLGQGLYEQYF
TRBD1,TRBJ1-2,.,TRBV5-1,TGCGCCAGCAGCAGGGACAGGGGGGGCTCTGGCTACACCTTC,CASSRDRGGSGYTF
.,TRBJ1-3,few,TRBV30,TGTGCCTGGAGGACGGGGATGCTCCCTATTGGAAACACCATATATTTT,CAWRTGMLPIGNTIYF
.,TRBJ1-5,once,TRBV2,TGTGCCAGCCACAGGTCACGCGATCAGCCCCAGCATTTT,CASHRSRDQPQHF
TRBD1,TRBJ2-3,.,TRBV7-8,TGTGCCAGCAGCATCGACAGGGTGATGAGACCAGATACGCAGTATTTT,CASSIDRVMRPDTQYF
.,TRBJ2-3,.,TRBV6-5,TGTGCCAGCAGTTACTCTCAGGGCCCCGCAGATACGCAGTATTTT,CASSYSQGPADTQYF
.,TRBJ1-1,.,TRBV19,TGTGCCAGTAGCCGCAGGGTAGACACTGAAGCTTTCTTT,CASSRRVDTEAFF
TRBD1,TRBJ2-7,.,TRBV7-7,TGTGCTAGCAGCCGGGACAGGGGTAACGAGCAGTACTTC,CASSRDRGNEQYF
TRBD1,TRBJ1-5,.,TRBV2,TGTGCCAGCAGTCTAGGACAGGGGGCTCGAAGCAATCAGCCCCAGCATTTT,CASSLGQGARSNQPQHF
.,TRBJ2-7,.,TRBV28,TGTGCCAGCAGTTCCCGGAGCAGCTACGAGCAGTACTTC,CASSSRSSYEQYF
.,TRBJ1-3,.,TRBV4-1,TGCGCCAGCAGCCGGGACAGAAACACCATATATTTT,CASSRDRNTIYF
.,TRBJ1-6,once,TRBV6-2/TRBV6-3,TGTGCCAGCAGTTTTGGGCAGGTCGCGAATTCACCCCTCCACTTT,CASSFGQVANSPLHF
.,TRBJ1-2,.,TRBV12-3/TRBV12-4,TGTGCCAGCAGTTTGGGGGCAATCTGGGGCTACACCTTC,CASSLGAIWGYTF
.,TRBJ2-7,.,TRBV6-5,TGTGCCAGCAGTCCGTGGCAGATGACCTACGAGCAGTACTTC,CASSPWQMTYEQYF
TRBD1,TRBJ1-4,.,TRBV28,TGTGCCAGCAGTTTTGCAGGACAGGGTTTTAATGAAAAACTGTTTTTT,CASSFAGQGFNEKLFF
TRBD1,TRBJ1-1,.,TRBV30,TGTGCCTGGAGCGACAGGGGCACTGAAGCTTTCTTT,CAWSDRGTEAFF
TRBD2,TRBJ2-5,.,TRBV5-1,TGCGCCAGCAGCACCTCAGCGGGAGAAGAGACCCAGTACTTC,CASSTSAGEETQYF
.,TRBJ1-6,.,TRBV19,TGTGCCAGTAGTATCGACAGAGGTTCACCCCTCCACTTT,CASSIDRGSPLHF
TRBD1,TRBJ1-1,.,TRBV19,TGTGCCAGTAGTATGGGACAGGGGTACACTGAAGCTTTCTTT,CASSMGQGYTEAFF
.,TRBJ1-2,.,TRBV9,TGTGCCAGCAGCGGCGGGACGGCGTACTATGGCTACACCTTC,CASSGGTAYYGYTF
.,TRBJ1-1,.,TRBV19,TGTGCCAGTAGTTCCCGCCGCGAGACTGAAGCTTTCTTT,CASSSRRETEAFF
.,TRBJ1-3,.,TRBV6-5,TGTGCCAGCAGTTACTCTCAAAGCAGGATTGGAAACACCATATATTTT,CASSYSQSRIGNTIYF
TRBD1,TRBJ1-6,.,TRBV19,TGTGCCAGTAGTCTGCGCAGGGGGCGCGGTTCACCCCTCCACTTT,CASSLRRGRGSPLHF
.,TRBJ1-1,.,TRBV19,TGTGCCAGTAGTATGGACAGAAACACTGAAGCTTTCTTT,CASSMDRNTEAFF
.,TRBJ1-1,.,TRBV5-1,TGCGCCAGCAGCTTGGGTCAGACTGAAGCTTTCTTT,CASSLGQTEAFF